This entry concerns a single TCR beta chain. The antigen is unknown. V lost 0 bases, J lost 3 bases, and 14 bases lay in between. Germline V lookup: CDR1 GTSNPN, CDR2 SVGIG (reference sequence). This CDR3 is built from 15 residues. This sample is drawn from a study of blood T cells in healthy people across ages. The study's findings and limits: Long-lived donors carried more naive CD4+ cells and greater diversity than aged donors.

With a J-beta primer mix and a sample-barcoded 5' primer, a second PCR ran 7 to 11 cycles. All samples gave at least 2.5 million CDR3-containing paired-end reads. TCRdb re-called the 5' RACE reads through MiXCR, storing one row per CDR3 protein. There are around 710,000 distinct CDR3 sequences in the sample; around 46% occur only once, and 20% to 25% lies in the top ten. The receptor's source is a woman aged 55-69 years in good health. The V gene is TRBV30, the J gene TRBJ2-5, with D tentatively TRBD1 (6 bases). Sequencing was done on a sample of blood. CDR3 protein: CAWSVRGRLKETQYF. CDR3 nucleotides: TGTGCCTGGAGTGTAAGGGGGAGATTGAAAGAGACCCAGTACTTC.